This TCR beta chain was retrieved from a study of cytotoxic CD8 clonotypes in ibrutinib-treated CLL. Findings and limits, study-wide: Public clonotypes proved infrequent, and on treatment they shrank or remained steady. Clonality rose at ibrutinib response and fell back toward baseline at progression.

Repertoires were generated with immunoSEQ multiplex PCR, while TCRdb's copy carries only in-frame clones and drops some. The repertoire holds 58,000 or so clones, less than 60% seen once, with roughly 14% in the top ten. In regard to this clone: No antigen is known for it.

The CDR3 sequence is 15 residues long. Trimming stripped 1 base from V and 1 base from J, with 8 bases between. CDR1 is SGHNT, CDR2 YENEEA, per germline. The chain is built from TRBV11-3 and TRBJ2-1; no definite D call. Source: PBMCs, taken after 12 months of ibrutinib treatment. The sequence was collected from a human donor with chronic lymphocytic leukemia. The CDR3 loop is CASSLGTGSYNEQFF. The CDR3 region has the DNA TGTGCCAGCAGCTTAGGCACTGGGTCCTACAATGAGCAGTTCTTC. Together with reference TRBV11-3 and TRBJ2-1, the CDR3 gives the full variable domain: EAGVVQSPRYKIIEKKQPVAFWCNPISGHNTLYWYLQNLGQGPELLIRYENEEAVDDSQLPKDRFSAERLKGVDSTLKIQPAELGDSAVYLCASSLGTGSYNEQFFGPGTRLTVL.